This T cell receptor beta chain is from a study of blood T cell repertoires in COVID-19. Study in general: Samples came from the United States, Italy and Spain, spanning acute and convalescent COVID-19. The cDNA or gDNA used as material had been derived from T cells, B-cell-depleted T cells, or PBMCs.

As processed by the authors: How many nucleated cells were present was estimated from reference gene primer amplification. The assay was immunoSEQ multiplex PCR, and TCRdb's table has in-frame clones only and misses some. Clone size and V and J calls were adopted from that table, with D and trimming inferred from the DNA. This sample has 250,000 to 300,000 clones, with 65% to 90% found just once. CDR3 length: 14 amino acids. CDR1 KGHDR and CDR2 SFDVKD come from the germline V gene. V gave up 9 bases and J gave up 2 bases; unmatched junction bases: 5. This rearrangement joins TRBV24-1 to TRBJ2-3, with 9 bases fitting TRBD2. Sequencing was performed on peripheral blood. The clonotype originates from a man in his forties or fifties with active or convalescent COVID-19. The CDR3 region is CATGLAGNTDTQYF. The CDR3 DNA is TGTGCCACCGGGCTAGCGGGGAACACAGATACGCAGTATTTT.